This T cell receptor beta chain was recovered during a study of T-cell reconstitution after alpha-beta-depleted transplantation in children. This clonotype has just a few counts. Trimming removed 7 bases at V and 0 bases at J, with 13 bases between. The V gene's germline CDR1 is SNHLY and CDR2 FYNNEI. The CDR3 runs to 15 residues. A library of TCRbeta sequences, prepared with unique molecular identifiers, was generated. TCRdb passed the PCR reads through MiXCR, listing each CDR3 protein once. In the table there are around 250,000 distinct CDR3 sequences, more than 8% of which are singletons. The clonotype comes from a human donor who donated a stem cell graft to a child with SCID. This sequence joins TRBV2 and TRBJ1-5, with D unclear. Sequencing was performed on PBMCs from the stem cell graft donor, taken from the stem cell graft. The CDR3 sequence: CASNLNSVSNQPQHF. The CDR3 DNA sequence: TGTGCCAGCAATTTGAATTCGGTTAGCAATCAGCCCCAGCATTTT.